The 10 T cell receptor beta chains reported below all come from one sample, sequenced in a study of blood T cell repertoires in COVID-19. Data came from immunoSEQ multiplex PCR; TCRdb stores just in-frame clones and leaves some out. The table shows hundreds of thousands of clones, with roughly 86% occurring only once. The sample was PBMCs or T cells enriched from blood (not recorded which). Source of these receptors: a woman aged 30 to 39 who had recovered from COVID-19.

This chain uses TRBV9 with TRBJ2-1, with a possible D match to TRBD1 (7 bases). V lost 3 bases, J lost 7 bases, and 17 bases lay in between. Germline assignment: CDR1 SGDLS and CDR2 YYNGEE. The CDR3 has 15 residues. CDR3 protein: CASSEAGQQRNEQFF. The CDR3, as DNA: TGTGCCAGCAGCGAGGCGGGACAGCAAAGAAATGAGCAGTTCTTC.

The CDR3 DNA is TGTGCCAGCAGCTCATACAGGGGAACTGAAGCTTTCTTT. Encoded protein: CASSSYRGTEAFF. This rearrangement joins TRBV13 to TRBJ1-1; 7 bases match TRBD1. Trimming removed 4 bases from V and 5 bases from J; junction bases left unmatched: 4. Germline lookup yields CDR1 PRHDT and CDR2 FYEKMQ (reference sequence). The CDR3 sequence is 13 residues long.

The chain combines TRBV9 with TRBJ2-1; no reliable D call. The CDR3 loop spans 13 amino acids. The V gene's germline CDR1 is SGDLS and CDR2 YYNGEE. V was cut by 4 bases and J by 9 bases, with 14 bases left in between. CDR3 sequence: CASSPLEVGEQFF. The CDR3 DNA reads as TGTGCCAGCAGCCCCTTAGAGGTGGGTGAGCAGTTCTTC.

V gene TRBV6-1 combines with J gene TRBJ2-7; D is perhaps TRBD1 (5 bases). The CDR3 is 15 residues long. Germline CDR1 and CDR2: MNHNS and SASEGT. With 2 bases removed from V and 0 bases from J, the gap between germline ends came to 11 bases. CDR3 sequence: CASSELWGGSYEQYF. The CDR3 DNA sequence: TGTGCCAGCAGTGAATTATGGGGCGGCTCCTACGAGCAGTACTTC.

J is TRBJ2-5 and V is TRBV5-1; D is ambiguous. The CDR3 spans 14 residues. V shed 0 bases and J shed 2 bases, with 8 bases lying between them. Germline assignment: CDR1 SGHRS and CDR2 YFSETQ. The CDR3 region is CASSLGAPQETQYF. The CDR3 DNA follows: TGCGCCAGCAGCTTGGGGGCCCCGCAAGAGACCCAGTACTTC.

The J gene is TRBJ2-7, the V gene TRBV2; 9 bases fit TRBD2. Germline V gives CDR1 SNHLY, CDR2 FYNNEI. V lost 7 bases and J lost 2; bases outside the gene matches: 9. The CDR3 has 15 amino acids. This CDR3 reads CASKRNVAGAYEQYF. The CDR3 DNA is TGTGCCAGCAAACGGAACGTAGCGGGAGCCTACGAGCAGTACTTC.

This chain joins TRBV7-6 and TRBJ2-2; 7 bases are a match to TRBD2. Germline V gives CDR1 SGHVS, CDR2 FNYEAQ. The ends lost 5 bases at V and 2 bases at J; junction bases unmatched: 11. The CDR3 extends over 17 amino acids. The DNA of the CDR3 is TGTGCCAGCAGCCCCCGGGGGAGGGCTCCAAACACCGGGGAGCTGTTTTTT. This translates into CASSPRGRAPNTGELFF.

The rearrangement links TRBV10-3 to TRBJ2-1; D assignment may be TRBD1 or TRBD2 (10 bases each). Germline CDR1 ENHRY, CDR2 SYGVKD. CDR3 length: 21 amino acids. V lost 4 bases to trimming and J lost 3 bases, with 31 bases between them. CDR3 protein: CAISAGTGVLAGASGYNEQFF. The CDR3 DNA reads TGTGCCATCAGTGCCGGGACAGGGGTTCTAGCGGGAGCATCCGGCTACAATGAGCAGTTCTTC.

This clone was observed a few times. CDR3 bases: TGTGCCAGCAGCTTATGGCATAGCGGTCATCAGCCCCAGCATTTT. The encoded protein is CASSLWHSGHQPQHF. J is TRBJ1-5 and V is TRBV7-2; D remains unclear. Germline loops: CDR1 SGHTA, CDR2 FQGNSA. V was shortened by 2 bases and J by 5 bases, with 13 bases between the two germline ends. The CDR3 contains 15 residues.

This clone was recorded only once. The genes are TRBV28 and TRBJ1-5, with D unclear. The V end lost 4 bases, the J end lost 0 bases, and 19 bases lay between the germline ends. Germline lookup yields CDR1 MDHEN and CDR2 SYDVKM. CDR3 length: 18 amino acids. The CDR3 nucleotides read TGTGCCAGCAGTTATCACCCGTTACCCCCACTTAGCAATCAGCCCCAGCATTTT. Its translation is CASSYHPLPPLSNQPQHF.